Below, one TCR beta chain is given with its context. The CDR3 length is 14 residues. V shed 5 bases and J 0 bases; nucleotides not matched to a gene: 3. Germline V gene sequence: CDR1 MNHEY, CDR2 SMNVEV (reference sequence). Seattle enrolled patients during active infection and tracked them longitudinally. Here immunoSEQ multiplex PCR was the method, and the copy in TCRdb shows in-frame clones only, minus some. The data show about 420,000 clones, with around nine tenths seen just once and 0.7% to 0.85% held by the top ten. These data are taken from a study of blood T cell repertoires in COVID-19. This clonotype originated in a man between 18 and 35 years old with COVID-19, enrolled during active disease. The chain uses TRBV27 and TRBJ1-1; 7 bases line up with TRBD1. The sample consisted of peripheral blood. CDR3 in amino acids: CASSPQGVNTEAFF. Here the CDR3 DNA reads TGTGCCAGCAGTCCCCAGGGGGTGAACACTGAAGCTTTCTTT.